This TCR beta chain emerged from a study of identical twins. Each donor (without exception) was a healthy Caucasian. Study findings and constraints: The study reached conclusions through statistical analysis that was cross-sectional, not following the same donors. Out-of-frame beta sequences exhibited a weaker degree of excess twin sharing.

A universal primer binding site was introduced by template switching. The final cDNA contained unique molecular identifiers. TCRdb called the 5' RACE reads again in MiXCR, with one record for every CDR3 protein. The table records under 300,000 distinct CDR3 sequences, around 15% of them present only once. From germline, CDR1 is KGHSH and CDR2 LQKENI. This CDR3 spans 15 amino acids. Unmatched junction bases numbered 3, after V lost 2 bases and J lost 2 bases. This clonotype was seen only a few times. The antigen is undetermined. The specimen sequenced was memory (CD45RO+) T cells sorted from blood. This clonotype was obtained from a woman younger than 35 in good health. The rearrangement links TRBV18 to TRBJ1-3; 7 bases fit TRBD1. CDR3 residues: CASSPTGDPGNTIYF. The CDR3 nucleotides are TGTGCCAGCTCACCAACAGGGGACCCTGGAAACACCATATATTTT.